The 18 T cell receptor beta chains given below trace back to one sample, sequenced in a study of glioma-infiltrating T cells after dendritic cell vaccination. Produced via immunoSEQ multiplex PCR; TCRdb's table is partial and in-frame only. In the table there are tens of thousands of clones, 85% of which are singletons. Documented time point: after dendritic cell vaccination, including at tumor progression/relapse. Material: blood, obtained after dendritic cell vaccination. The receptor set was obtained from a human donor with glioblastoma.

The chain uses TRBV29-1 and TRBJ2-3; the match to TRBD1 covers 7 bases. The CDR3 contains 12 residues. Germline CDR1 SQVTM, CDR2 ANQGSEA. The CDR3 bases are TGCAGTTGGGGACAGAGCACAGATACGCAGTATTTT. Translating it yields CSWGQSTDTQYF.

The V call is TRBV28, the J call TRBJ2-7; 13 bases line up with TRBD2. This CDR3 is built from 17 residues. CDR1 and CDR2 from the germline V gene are MDHEN and SYDVKM. Trimming at V came to 5 bases and at J to 0 bases, leaving 7 bases not matched to a gene. CDR3 protein: CASSPGTSGAPSYEQYF. The CDR3 region has the DNA TGTGCCAGCAGTCCAGGGACTAGCGGGGCCCCCTCCTACGAGCAGTACTTC.

J is TRBJ2-3 and V is TRBV4-2, with TRBD2 matching over 7 bases. CDR3 length: 15 residues. Losses at the gene ends were 4 bases for V and 5 bases for J; bases not matched to a gene: 9. The germline V gene encodes CDR1 LGHNA and CDR2 YNFKEQ. The DNA of the CDR3 is TGTGCCAGCAGCCCCTCTAGCGGTAATGGAGATACGCAGTATTTT. Protein: CASSPSSGNGDTQYF.

The rearrangement uses TRBV28 and TRBJ1-1, with TRBD1 as a possible D gene (6 bases). From germline, CDR1 is MDHEN and CDR2 SYDVKM. The ends were cut back, 5 bases at V and 0 bases at J, with 13 bases in the middle. The CDR3 extends over 15 amino acids. The CDR3 loop is CASSPGGAMNTEAFF. The CDR3 DNA sequence: TGTGCCAGCAGTCCGGGGGGGGCAATGAACACTGAAGCTTTCTTT.

The chain couples TRBV27 to TRBJ2-7; 12 bases align to TRBD2. Trimming took 3 bases from V and 5 from J; bases not matched to a gene: 8. The CDR3 spans 16 residues. Germline CDR1 is MNHEY and CDR2 is SMNVEV (reference sequence). Written as DNA, the CDR3 is TGTGCCAGCAGTTTTCCTAGCGGGAGGGCCAAGGACGAGCAGTACTTC. Its protein is CASSFPSGRAKDEQYF.

V is TRBV5-5 and J is TRBJ1-5; D not certain. Germline CDR1 reads SGHKS; CDR2 reads YYEKEE (reference sequence). V was pared by 4 bases and J by 4 bases, with 15 bases between. CDR3 length: 15 amino acids. CDR3 loop: CASSPFATENQPQHF. The CDR3 DNA follows: TGTGCCAGCAGCCCATTTGCAACAGAGAATCAGCCCCAGCATTTT.

The rearrangement links TRBV10-3 to TRBJ1-5; D gene ambiguous. Germline assignment: CDR1 ENHRY and CDR2 SYGVKD. V was shortened by 2 bases and J by 10 bases, with 21 bases between the two germline ends. The CDR3 has 16 amino acids. The CDR3, as DNA: TGTGCCATCAGTGAGCCAACCCCTTCGGTCCTAGCCCCCCAGCATTTT. This encodes CAISEPTPSVLAPQHF.

The chain combines TRBV5-1 with TRBJ2-1, with 13 bases identical to TRBD2. Germline-derived CDR1 and CDR2 are SGHRS and YFSETQ. CDR3 length equals 16 residues. Losses at the gene ends were 1 base for V and 6 bases for J; bases not matched to a gene: 4. CDR3: CASSLTSGGASNEQFF. The CDR3 bases are TGCGCCAGCAGCTTGACTAGCGGGGGGGCCTCCAATGAGCAGTTCTTC.

The chain joins TRBV7-8 to TRBJ1-3; the match to TRBD1 covers 10 bases. This CDR3 has 17 residues. The trim removed 2 bases at V and 2 bases at J, leaving 6 bases unmatched. Germline V lookup: CDR1 SGHVS, CDR2 FQNEAQ. DNA of the CDR3: TGTGCCAGCAGCTTACCTGCAGACAGGGGGCCTGGAAACACCATATATTTT. Amino acids: CASSLPADRGPGNTIYF.

The chain combines TRBV7-9 with TRBJ2-3; 7 bases map to TRBD2. Per germline, CDR1 SEHNR and CDR2 FQNEAQ (reference sequence). Trimming at V came to 8 bases and at J to 3 bases, leaving 8 bases not matched to a gene. There are 14 residues in the CDR3. CDR3 sequence reads: CASHVAGFTDTQYF. The DNA for the CDR3 is TGTGCCAGCCACGTAGCGGGTTTTACAGATACGCAGTATTTT.

This clone was detected only once. The CDR3: CASSQIDRGYNEQFF. Here the CDR3 DNA reads TGTGCCAGCAGCCAGATCGACAGGGGATACAATGAGCAGTTCTTC. The rearrangement joins TRBV7-9 to TRBJ2-1; 8 bases agree with TRBD1. The CDR3 extends over 15 amino acids. Per the germline V gene, CDR1 is SEHNR and CDR2 is FQNEAQ (reference sequence). V dropped 5 bases and J dropped 4; count of bases not matched to a gene: 7.

The chain links TRBV29-1 to TRBJ2-3; 12 nucleotides line up with TRBD2. CDR3 size: 15 residues. V lost 5 bases and J lost 1; bases outside the gene matches: 4. CDR1 SQVTM and CDR2 ANQGSEA come from the germline V gene. DNA of the CDR3: TGCAGCGTTACGGGACTAGCGGGTCGCACAGATACGCAGTATTTT. Residues: CSVTGLAGRTDTQYF.

In DNA form, the CDR3 reads TGCGCCAGCAGCGCGACCGGGACAGGGAGGAATGAGCAGTTCTTC. As protein: CASSATGTGRNEQFF. This chain connects TRBV5-1 to TRBJ2-1; 9 positions match TRBD1. Trimming at V came to 4 bases and at J to 7 bases, leaving 9 bases not matched to a gene. The length of the CDR3 is 15 residues. Germline CDR1 SGHRS, CDR2 YFSETQ.

The gene calls are TRBV6-6 and TRBJ1-6, with D uncertain. Germline lookup yields CDR1 MNHNY and CDR2 SVGAGI (reference sequence). Trimming shortened V by 5 bases and J by 5 bases, and 10 bases separated the two germline ends. The length of the CDR3 is 14 residues. DNA of the CDR3: TGTGCCAGCAGTATAGACATGGATAATTCACCCCTCCACTTT. Protein product: CASSIDMDNSPLHF.

This clone was seen just once. The chain employs TRBV5-1 and TRBJ2-5; a possible D gene is TRBD2 (5 bases). Per germline, CDR1 SGHRS and CDR2 YFSETQ. V was pared by 3 bases and J by 2 bases, with 20 bases between. This CDR3 is built from 17 residues. The CDR3 nucleotides are TGCGCCAGCAGCTCCGGAGGAAGGAGCCGAAATCAAGAGACCCAGTACTTC. Translating it yields CASSSGGRSRNQETQYF.

The chain is built from TRBV9 and TRBJ2-5; possible D gene TRBD2, 6 bases. The CDR3 consists of 15 residues. Trimming took 4 bases from V and 2 from J, leaving 15 bases between them. Per the germline V gene, CDR1 is SGDLS and CDR2 is YYNGEE. CDR3 nucleotide sequence: TGTGCCAGCAGCTCAGGGACTCTAGAACAAGAGACCCAGTACTTC. It is translated as CASSSGTLEQETQYF. Based on the CDR3 plus reference TRBV9 and TRBJ2-5, the full variable domain is DSGVTQTPKHLITATGQRVTLRCSPRSGDLSVYWYQQSLDQGLQFLIQYYNGEERAKGNILERFSAQQFPDLHSELNLSSLELGDSALYFCASSSGTLEQETQYFGPGTRLLVL.

The chain couples TRBV6-6 to TRBJ1-5, with 9 positions matching TRBD1. J was trimmed by 4 bases and V by 5 bases; bases with no gene match: 6. The CDR3 extends over 15 amino acids. From germline, CDR1 is MNHNY and CDR2 SVGAGI (reference sequence). The CDR3 DNA follows: TGTGCCAGCAGTACGCCCGGGACAGGGAATCAGCCCCAGCATTTT. This translates into CASSTPGTGNQPQHF.

This clone appeared a few times. The chain is built from TRBV30 and TRBJ1-1; D not resolved. Germline V gives CDR1 GTSNPN, CDR2 SVGIG (reference sequence). V lost 1 base and J 0 bases, leaving 6 bases between the germline ends. CDR3 length equals 13 residues. As DNA, the CDR3 is TGTGCCTGGAGTGCCGGGATGAACACTGAAGCTTTCTTT. Amino acid sequence: CAWSAGMNTEAFF. The full variable domain, rest sourced from reference TRBV30 and TRBJ1-1, is SQTIHQWPATLVQPVGSPLSLECTVEGTSNPNLYWYRQAAGRGLQLLFYSVGIGQISSEVPQNLSASRPQDRQFILSSKKLLLSDSGFYLCAWSAGMNTEAFFGQGTRLTVV.